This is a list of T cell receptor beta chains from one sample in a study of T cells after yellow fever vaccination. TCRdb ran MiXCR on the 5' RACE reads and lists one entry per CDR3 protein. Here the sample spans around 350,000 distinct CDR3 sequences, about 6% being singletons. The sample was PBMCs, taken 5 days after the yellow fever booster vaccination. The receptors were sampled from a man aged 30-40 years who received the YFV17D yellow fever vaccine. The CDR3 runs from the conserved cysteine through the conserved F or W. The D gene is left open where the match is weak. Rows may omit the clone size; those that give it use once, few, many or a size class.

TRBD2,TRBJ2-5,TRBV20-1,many,TGCAGTGCAACCCGGACTAGCGGGATTTTAGAGACCCAGTACTTC,CSATRTSGILETQYF
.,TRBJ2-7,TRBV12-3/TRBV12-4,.,TGTGCCAGCAGTCCCCGGACCCCTTCCGAGCAGTACTTC,CASSPRTPSEQYF
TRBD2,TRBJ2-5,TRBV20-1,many,TGCAGTGCGGCCGGTCGGGGACTAGCCCCGACCCAGTACTTC,CSAAGRGLAPTQYF
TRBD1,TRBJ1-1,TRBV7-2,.,TGTGCCAGCAGCTACGATGCTACCCAGGGGGGTGCTTTCTTT,CASSYDATQGGAFF
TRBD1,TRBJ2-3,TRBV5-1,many,TGCGCCCTGGTTCAGGGGGCCGAGTTCACAGATACGCAGTATTTT,CALVQGAEFTDTQYF
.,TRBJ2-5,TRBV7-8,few,TGTGCCAGCAGCTTAGGAGGCGGCCAGACCCAGTACTTC,CASSLGGGQTQYF
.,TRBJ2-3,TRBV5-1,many,TGCGCCAGCAGCCAGGGATGGGGAGCGGACCTCACAGATACGCAGTATTTT,CASSQGWGADLTDTQYF
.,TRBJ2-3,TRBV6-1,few,TGTGCCAGCAGTAAACTACAAGCTAGCACAGATACGCAGTATTTT,CASSKLQASTDTQYF
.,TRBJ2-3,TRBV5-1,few,TGCGCCAGCAGCGGTGGGTCTCTCAGTTCAGATACGCAGTATTTT,CASSGGSLSSDTQYF
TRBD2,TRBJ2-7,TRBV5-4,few,TGTGCCAGCAGCTATCCAAAAGGCTCCAAGACTAGCGGGAGGTTCTCCGAGCAGTACTTC,CASSYPKGSKTSGRFSEQYF
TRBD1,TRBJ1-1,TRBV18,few,TGTGCCAGCTCAACTCGGACAGGGGGCGGTCGAACTGAAGCTTTCTTT,CASSTRTGGGRTEAFF
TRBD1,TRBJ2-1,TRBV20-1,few,TGCAGTGCTAGCGTCGTCGGACAGGGAACCTACAATGAGCAGTTCTTC,CSASVVGQGTYNEQFF